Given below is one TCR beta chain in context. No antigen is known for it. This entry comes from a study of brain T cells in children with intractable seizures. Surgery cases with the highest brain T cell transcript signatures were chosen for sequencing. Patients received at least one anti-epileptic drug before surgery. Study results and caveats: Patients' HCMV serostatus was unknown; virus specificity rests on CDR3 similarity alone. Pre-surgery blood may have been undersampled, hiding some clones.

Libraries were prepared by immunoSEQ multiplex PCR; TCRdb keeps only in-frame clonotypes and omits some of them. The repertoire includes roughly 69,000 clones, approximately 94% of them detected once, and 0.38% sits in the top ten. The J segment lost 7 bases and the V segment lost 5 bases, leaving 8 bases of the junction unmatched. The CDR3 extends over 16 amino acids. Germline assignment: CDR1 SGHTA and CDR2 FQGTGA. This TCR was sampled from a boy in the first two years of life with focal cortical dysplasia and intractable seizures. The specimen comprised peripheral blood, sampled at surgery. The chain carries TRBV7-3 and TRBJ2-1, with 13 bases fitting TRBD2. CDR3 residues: CASSLAGLAGVNEQFF. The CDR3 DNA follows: TGTGCCAGCAGCCTCGCAGGACTAGCGGGAGTGAATGAGCAGTTCTTC.